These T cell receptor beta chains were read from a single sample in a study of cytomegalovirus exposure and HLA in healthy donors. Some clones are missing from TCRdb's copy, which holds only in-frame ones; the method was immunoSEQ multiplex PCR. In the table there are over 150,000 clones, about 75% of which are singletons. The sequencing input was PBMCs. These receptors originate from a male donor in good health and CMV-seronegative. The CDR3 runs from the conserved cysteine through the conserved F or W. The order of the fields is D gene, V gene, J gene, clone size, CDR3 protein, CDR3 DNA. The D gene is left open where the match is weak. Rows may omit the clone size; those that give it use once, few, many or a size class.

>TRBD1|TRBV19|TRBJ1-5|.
CASRRDRGRSNQPQHF
TGTGCCAGTAGGAGGGACAGGGGCCGAAGCAATCAGCCCCAGCATTTT
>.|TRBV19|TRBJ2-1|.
CASTRQSSYNEQFF
TGTGCCAGTACGCGGCAGAGTTCCTACAATGAGCAGTTCTTC
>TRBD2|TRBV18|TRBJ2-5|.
CASSPTSGSGETQYF
TGTGCCAGCTCACCAACCAGCGGGAGCGGGGAGACCCAGTACTTC
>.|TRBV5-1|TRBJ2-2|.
CASSLRTGAGELFF
TGCGCCAGCAGCTTAAGGACGGGGGCCGGGGAGCTGTTTTTT
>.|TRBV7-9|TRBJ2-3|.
CASSLSSSTDTQYF
TGTGCCAGCAGCTTGAGCTCTAGCACAGATACGCAGTATTTT
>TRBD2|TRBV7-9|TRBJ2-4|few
CASSFKTSGNIQYF
TGTGCCAGCAGCTTCAAGACTAGCGGGAACATTCAGTACTTC
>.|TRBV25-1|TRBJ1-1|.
CASSDGGNTEAFF
TGTGCCAGCAGTGATGGCGGGAACACTGAAGCTTTCTTT
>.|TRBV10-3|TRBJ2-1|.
CAISESRLAASTSSYNEQFF
TGTGCCATCAGTGAGTCAAGGTTAGCGGCTTCTACCAGCTCCTACAATGAGCAGTTCTTC
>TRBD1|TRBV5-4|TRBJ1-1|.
CASSSGQGNTEAFF
TGTGCCAGCAGCTCGGGACAGGGGAACACTGAAGCTTTCTTT
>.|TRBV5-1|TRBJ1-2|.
CASSWGGTNYGYTF
TGCGCCAGCAGCTGGGGGGGTACTAACTATGGCTACACCTTC
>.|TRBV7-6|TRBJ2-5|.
CASSPYQGETQYF
TGTGCCAGCAGCCCCTATCAGGGGGAGACCCAGTACTTC
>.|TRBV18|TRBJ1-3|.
CASSPGTGGSGNTIYF
TGTGCCAGCTCGCCCGGAACAGGCGGCTCTGGAAACACCATATATTTT
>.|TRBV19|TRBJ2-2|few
CASSIQFSGELFF
TGTGCCAGTAGTATACAGTTTTCCGGGGAGCTGTTTTTT
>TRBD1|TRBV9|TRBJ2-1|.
CASSPPQGFGQFF
TGTGCCAGCAGCCCTCCACAGGGGTTCGGGCAGTTCTTC
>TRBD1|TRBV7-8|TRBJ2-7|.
CASSLALGTGVNEQYF
TGTGCCAGCAGCTTAGCGTTGGGGACAGGGGTCAACGAGCAGTACTTC
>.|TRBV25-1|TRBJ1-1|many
CASSDPGAGNTEAFF
TGTGCCAGCAGTGATCCGGGAGCCGGGAACACTGAAGCTTTCTTT
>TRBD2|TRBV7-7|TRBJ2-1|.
CASSLGRGTYNEQFF
TGTGCCAGCAGCTTAGGGCGGGGGACCTACAATGAGCAGTTCTTC
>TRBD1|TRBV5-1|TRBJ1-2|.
CASSLEGQGNGYTF
TGCGCCAGCAGCTTAGAGGGACAGGGGAATGGCTACACCTTC
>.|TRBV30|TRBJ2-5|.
CAWGAGVIEETQYF
TGTGCCTGGGGTGCCGGGGTAATAGAAGAGACCCAGTACTTC
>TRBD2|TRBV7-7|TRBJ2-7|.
CASRQSGGAPYEQYF
TGTGCCAGCAGACAAAGCGGGGGGGCCCCCTACGAGCAGTACTTC
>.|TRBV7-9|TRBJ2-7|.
CASSLSSSYEQYF
TGTGCCAGCAGCTTATCCAGCTCCTACGAGCAGTACTTC
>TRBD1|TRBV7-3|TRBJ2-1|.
CASSGQGHNEQFF
TGTGCCAGCAGCGGACAGGGACACAATGAGCAGTTCTTC
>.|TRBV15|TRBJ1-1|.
CATSSGRMNTEAFF
TGTGCCACCAGCAGTGGCCGCATGAACACTGAAGCTTTCTTT
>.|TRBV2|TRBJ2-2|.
CATQTTGELFF
TGTGCCACCCAAACAACCGGGGAGCTGTTTTTT
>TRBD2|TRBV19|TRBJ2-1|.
CASSREPGLAGVSEQFF
TGTGCCAGTAGTAGAGAACCGGGACTAGCGGGAGTTTCGGAGCAGTTCTTC
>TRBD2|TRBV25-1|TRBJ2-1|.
CASSEFGYTSGRKNEQFF
TGTGCCAGCAGTGAATTTGGGTACACTAGCGGGAGAAAGAATGAGCAGTTCTTC
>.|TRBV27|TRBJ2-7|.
CASGPLRGQYF
TGTGCTAGCGGACCCCTACGGGGGCAGTACTTC